This T cell receptor (beta chain) was profiled in a study of T cell repertoires in cytomegalovirus infection (dated by TCRdb to about 2019). Study-wide context: Peptide stimulations targeted recently identified HLA-C-restricted CMV epitopes, whose presentation resists viral immunomodulation, together with well-studied HLA-B-restricted epitopes. Donor HLA type was relevant to the analysis, as public TCR beta signatures indicated carriage of CMV infection together with the matching HLA type.

What this sample's treatment or condition label stands for: in vitro stimulation with specific CMV peptide epitopes to enrich CMV-specific T cells. To note about this clonotype: This clone's antigen is unknown. One base away there is no much larger clone; base qualities are not given.

This sample was sequenced with an Illumina HiSeq 1500. TCRdb reprocessed the public reads (quality trimming at Q25 with fastp, clone calling with MiXCR) and kept in-frame beta chains. For every CDR3 protein sequence, its rows merge into one entry that carries the most common genes and DNA. The sample table contains roughly 500,000 distinct CDR3 sequences; only one count was recorded for about 33% of them. The ten biggest clones cover 17% of the sample. Beyond this particular receptor, the publication reports: Carriers of CMV infection plus the relevant HLA type were discriminated by the cumulative frequency of public TCR beta family members in the study cohort and in an independent roughly 400-donor cohort. The ex vivo response was dominated by HLA-C-restricted CMV-specific TCR beta clonotypes, and the single most frequent clonotype in two of eight donors was supplied by these HLA-C-restricted clonotypes.

The source material was cultured PBMCs, sampled from culture after CMV antigen stimulation. This clonotype was obtained from a human donor in good health (CMV status not recorded). Some clones in this sample may be carry-over from other donors' samples.

The CDR3 in this case is CASSPSWTEGNQPQHF. The sequenced DNA: TGTGCCAGCAGCCCCTCGTGGACTGAGGGAAATCAGCCCCAGCATTTT. This receptor chain uses TRBV12-3 or TRBV12-4 and TRBJ1-5; the D gene assignment is ambiguous. V loses 6 bases, J loses 4 bases, and the germline ends lie 19 bases apart. Spanning cysteine to phenylalanine, the CDR3 consists of 16 amino acids. The kept DNA is CDR3 alone, 48 bases in frame from the first base.